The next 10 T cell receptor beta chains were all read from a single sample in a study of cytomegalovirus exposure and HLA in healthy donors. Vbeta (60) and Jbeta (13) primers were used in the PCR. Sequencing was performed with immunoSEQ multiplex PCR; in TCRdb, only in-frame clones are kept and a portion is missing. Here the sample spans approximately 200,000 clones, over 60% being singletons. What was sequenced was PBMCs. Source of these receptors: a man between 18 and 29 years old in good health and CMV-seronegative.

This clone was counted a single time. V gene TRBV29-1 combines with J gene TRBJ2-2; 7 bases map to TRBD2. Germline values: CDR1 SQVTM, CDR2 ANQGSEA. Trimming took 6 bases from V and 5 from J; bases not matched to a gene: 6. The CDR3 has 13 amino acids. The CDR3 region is CSVAGTMTGELFF. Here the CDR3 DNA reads TGCAGCGTGGCCGGGACTATGACCGGGGAGCTGTTTTTT.

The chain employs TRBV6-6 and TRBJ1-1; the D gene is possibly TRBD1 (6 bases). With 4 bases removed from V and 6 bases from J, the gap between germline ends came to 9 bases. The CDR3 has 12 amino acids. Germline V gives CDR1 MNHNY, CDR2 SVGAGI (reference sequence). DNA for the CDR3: TGTGCCAGCAGTTGGGAGGGGGCTGAAGCTTTCTTT. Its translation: CASSWEGAEAFF.

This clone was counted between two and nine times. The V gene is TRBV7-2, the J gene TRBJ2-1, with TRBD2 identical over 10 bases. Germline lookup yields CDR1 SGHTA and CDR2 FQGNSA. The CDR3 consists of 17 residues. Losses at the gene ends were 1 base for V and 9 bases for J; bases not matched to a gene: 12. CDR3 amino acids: CASSLGPLAGVAGEQFF. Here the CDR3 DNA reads TGTGCCAGCAGCTTAGGACCCCTAGCGGGAGTCGCCGGTGAGCAGTTCTTC.

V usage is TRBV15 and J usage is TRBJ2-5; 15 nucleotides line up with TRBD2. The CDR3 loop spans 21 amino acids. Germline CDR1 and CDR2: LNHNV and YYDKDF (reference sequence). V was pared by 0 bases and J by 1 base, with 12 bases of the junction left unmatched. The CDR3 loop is CATSRDPGTSGGLALQETQYF. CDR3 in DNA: TGTGCCACCAGCAGAGATCCGGGGACTAGCGGGGGGCTTGCGCTCCAAGAGACCCAGTACTTC.

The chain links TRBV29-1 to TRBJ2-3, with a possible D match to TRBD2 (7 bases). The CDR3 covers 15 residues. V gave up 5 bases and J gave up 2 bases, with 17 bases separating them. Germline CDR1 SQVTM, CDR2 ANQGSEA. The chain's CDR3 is CSVPQGGLHTDTQYF. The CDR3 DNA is TGCAGCGTTCCCCAAGGGGGACTACACACAGATACGCAGTATTTT.

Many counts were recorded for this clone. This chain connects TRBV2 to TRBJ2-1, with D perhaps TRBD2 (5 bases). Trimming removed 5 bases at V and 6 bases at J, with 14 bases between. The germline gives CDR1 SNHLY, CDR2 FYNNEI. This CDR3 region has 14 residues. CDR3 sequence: CASSPASRSNEQFF. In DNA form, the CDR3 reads TGTGCCAGCAGTCCGGCTAGCCGGTCCAATGAGCAGTTCTTC.

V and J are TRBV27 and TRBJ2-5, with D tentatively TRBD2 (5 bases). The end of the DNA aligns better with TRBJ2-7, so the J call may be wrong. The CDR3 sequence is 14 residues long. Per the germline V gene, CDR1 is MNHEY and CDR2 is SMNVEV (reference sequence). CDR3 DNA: TGTGCCAGCAGTTTCGTGAGCGGTTCCTACGAGCAGTACTTC. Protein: CASSFVSGSYEQYF.

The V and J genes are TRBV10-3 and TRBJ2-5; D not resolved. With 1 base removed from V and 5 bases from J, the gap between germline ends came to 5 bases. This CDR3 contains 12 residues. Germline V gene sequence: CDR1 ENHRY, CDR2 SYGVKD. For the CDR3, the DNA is TGTGCCATCAGTGAGTTCCAGGAGACCCAGTACTTC. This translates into CAISEFQETQYF.

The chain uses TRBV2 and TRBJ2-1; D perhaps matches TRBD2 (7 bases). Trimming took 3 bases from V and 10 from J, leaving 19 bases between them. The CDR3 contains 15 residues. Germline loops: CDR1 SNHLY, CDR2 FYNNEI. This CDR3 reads CASSEWGGRAGEQFF. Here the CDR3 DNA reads TGTGCCAGCAGTGAGTGGGGGGGCAGGGCCGGCGAGCAGTTCTTC.

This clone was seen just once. The CDR3: CASSRGQGVKVDEAFF. The CDR3 DNA sequence: TGTGCCAGCAGCCGGGGACAAGGGGTAAAGGTTGATGAAGCTTTCTTT. J is TRBJ1-1 and V is TRBV11-2; weak D call: TRBD1 (6 bases). The CDR3 spans 16 residues. Germline assignment: CDR1 SGHAT and CDR2 FQNNGV. V shed 5 bases and J shed 7 bases, with 23 bases lying between them.